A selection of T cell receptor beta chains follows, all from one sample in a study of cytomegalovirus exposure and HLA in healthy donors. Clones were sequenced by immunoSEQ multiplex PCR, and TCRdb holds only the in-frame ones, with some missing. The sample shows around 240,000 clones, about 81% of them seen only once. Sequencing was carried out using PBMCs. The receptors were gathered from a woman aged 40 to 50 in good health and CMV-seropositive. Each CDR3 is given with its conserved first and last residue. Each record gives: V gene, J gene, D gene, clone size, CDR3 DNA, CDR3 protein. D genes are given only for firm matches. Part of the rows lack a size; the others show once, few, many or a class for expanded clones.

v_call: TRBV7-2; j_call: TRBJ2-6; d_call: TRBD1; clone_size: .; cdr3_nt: TGTGCCAGCAGCTTAGCAAGGGGGCCCAACGTCCTGACTTTC; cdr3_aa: CASSLARGPNVLTF
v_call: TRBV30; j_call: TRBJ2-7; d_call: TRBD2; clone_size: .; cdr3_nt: TGTGCCTGCGGGCGGGGGTTCTCCTACGAGCAGTACTTC; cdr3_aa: CACGRGFSYEQYF
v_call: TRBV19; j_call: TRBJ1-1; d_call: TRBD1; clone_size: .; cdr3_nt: TGTGCCAGTAGTATCCAGGGGGCAAGGACTGAAGCTTTCTTT; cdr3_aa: CASSIQGARTEAFF
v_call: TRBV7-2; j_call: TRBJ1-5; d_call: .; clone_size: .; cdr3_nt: TGTGCCAGCAGCTTAAGCCCGAGGAATCAGCCCCAGCATTTT; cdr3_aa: CASSLSPRNQPQHF
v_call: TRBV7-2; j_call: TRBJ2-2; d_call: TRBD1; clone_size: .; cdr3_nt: TGTGCCAGCAGCTTAGTCGGAACAGGGGACACCGGGGAGCTGTTTTTT; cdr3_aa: CASSLVGTGDTGELFF
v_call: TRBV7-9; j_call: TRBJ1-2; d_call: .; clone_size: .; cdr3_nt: TGTTCCAGCAGCGGATTACAGAGATCCGGATATGGCTACACCTTC; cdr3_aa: CSSSGLQRSGYGYTF
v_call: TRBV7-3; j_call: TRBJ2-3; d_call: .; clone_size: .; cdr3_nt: TGTGCCAGCAGCTTAAGGGGAGAGGGTACGCAGTATTTT; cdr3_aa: CASSLRGEGTQYF
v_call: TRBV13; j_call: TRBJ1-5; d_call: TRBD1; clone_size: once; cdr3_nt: TGTGCCAGCAGCGCCGACAGGGAAAGTCAGCCCCAGCATTTT; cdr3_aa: CASSADRESQPQHF
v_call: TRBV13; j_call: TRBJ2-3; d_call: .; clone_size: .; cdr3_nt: TGTGCCAGCAGCTCGCTCATACGGGATACTAGCACAGATACGCAGTATTTT; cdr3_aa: CASSSLIRDTSTDTQYF
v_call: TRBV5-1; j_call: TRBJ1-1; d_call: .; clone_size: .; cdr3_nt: TGCGCCAGCAGCTTGGCCGGGGGAAACACTGAAGCTTTCTTT; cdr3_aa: CASSLAGGNTEAFF
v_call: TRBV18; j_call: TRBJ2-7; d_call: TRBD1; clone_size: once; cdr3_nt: TGTGCCAGCTCACCCACAGGGGAGGAGCAGTACTTC; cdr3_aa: CASSPTGEEQYF
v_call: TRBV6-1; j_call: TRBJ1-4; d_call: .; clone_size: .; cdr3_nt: TGTGCCAGCAGTGGGAGCCAACTATTGTCGGCTAATGAAAAACTGTTTTTT; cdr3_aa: CASSGSQLLSANEKLFF
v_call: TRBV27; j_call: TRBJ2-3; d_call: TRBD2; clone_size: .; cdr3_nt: TGTGCCAGCAGTTTTACGCGGGAGACGGATACGCAGTATTTT; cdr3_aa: CASSFTRETDTQYF
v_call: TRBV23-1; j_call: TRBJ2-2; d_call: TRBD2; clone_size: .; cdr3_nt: TGCGCCAGCAGTCAATCAAGTCTGAGCGGGAGGTCCACCGGGGAGCTGTTTTTT; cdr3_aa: CASSQSSLSGRSTGELFF
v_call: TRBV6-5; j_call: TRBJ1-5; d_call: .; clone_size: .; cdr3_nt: TGTGCCAGCAGTCCCGAGACTTATAGCAATCAGCCCCAGCATTTT; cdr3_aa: CASSPETYSNQPQHF
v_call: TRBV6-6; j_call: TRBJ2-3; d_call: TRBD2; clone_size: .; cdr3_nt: TGTGCCAGCCGACCAGCGGGAGGATCAGATACGCAGTATTTT; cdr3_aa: CASRPAGGSDTQYF
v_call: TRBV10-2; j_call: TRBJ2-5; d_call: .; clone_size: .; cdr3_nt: TGCGCCAGCAAAGGAAGCGGGTTGGAGACCCAGTACTTC; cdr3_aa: CASKGSGLETQYF
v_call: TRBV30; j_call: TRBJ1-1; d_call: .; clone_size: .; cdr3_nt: TGTGCCTGGAGGGCCACAGAGAACACTGAAGCTTTCTTT; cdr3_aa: CAWRATENTEAFF
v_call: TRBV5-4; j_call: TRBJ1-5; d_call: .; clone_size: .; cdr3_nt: TGTGCCAGCAGCTTGATCGGAGGGGCGACTCATCAGCCCCAGCATTTT; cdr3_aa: CASSLIGGATHQPQHF
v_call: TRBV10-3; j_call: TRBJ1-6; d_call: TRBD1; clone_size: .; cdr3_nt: TGTGCCATCAGGGACAGGGAGGTGAATTCACCCCTCCACTTT; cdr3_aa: CAIRDREVNSPLHF
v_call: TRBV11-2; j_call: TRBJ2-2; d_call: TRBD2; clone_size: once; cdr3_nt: TGTGCCAGCAGCTTAGAGCGTCGGGGGGCGAACACCGGGGAGCTGTTTTTT; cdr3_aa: CASSLERRGANTGELFF
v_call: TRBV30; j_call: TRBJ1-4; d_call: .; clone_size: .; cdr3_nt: TGTGCCTGGAGTGTGACAACAACTAATGAAAAACTGTTTTTT; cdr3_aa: CAWSVTTTNEKLFF
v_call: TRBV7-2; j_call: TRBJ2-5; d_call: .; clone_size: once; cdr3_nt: TGTGCCAGCAGCTTAGCGCGAGAACAAGAGACCCAGTACTTC; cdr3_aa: CASSLAREQETQYF
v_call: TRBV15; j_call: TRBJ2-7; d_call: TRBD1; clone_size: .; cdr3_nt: TGTGCCACCAGCAGAGACCCGGACAGGGGGCTGGACGAGCAGTACTTC; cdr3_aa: CATSRDPDRGLDEQYF
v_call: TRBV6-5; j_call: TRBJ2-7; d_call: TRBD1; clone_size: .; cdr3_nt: TGTGCCAGCAGGCACGACAGGGCGTCCTACGAGCAGTACTTC; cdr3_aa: CASRHDRASYEQYF